What follows are 23 T cell receptor beta chains derived from one specimen sequenced in a study of T cell responses to AZD1222 COVID-19 vaccine. Assay used: immunoSEQ multiplex PCR; TCRdb lists only in-frame clones, some missing. The sample gives 120,000 or so clones, 70% to 90% of which show up once; 1.5% to 1.9% is in the top ten. Sequences were derived from peripheral blood, sampled on day 0 of AZD1222 vaccination. The receptors originated from an adult in good health.

The count of this clone is one. This sequence joins TRBV24-1 and TRBJ1-2, with 7 bases identical to TRBD1. Germline CDR1 reads KGHDR; CDR2 reads SFDVKD. V was clipped by 7 bases and J by 3 bases; unmatched bases: 7. This CDR3 spans 14 amino acids. This CDR3 reads CATSQGQSHYGYTF. For the CDR3, the DNA is TGTGCCACCAGCCAGGGACAGTCACACTATGGCTACACCTTC.

This clone has only a few counts. The chain is built from TRBV11-3 and TRBJ2-7, with D unclear. The V gene's germline CDR1 is SGHNT and CDR2 YENEEA. The CDR3 totals 15 residues. The ends were cut back, 1 base at V and 1 base at J, with 11 bases in the middle. The CDR3 coding sequence is TGTGCCAGCAGCTTAGCCGCCGAGCGATCCTACGAGCAGTACTTC. Its protein product is CASSLAAERSYEQYF. Full variable domain (outside the CDR3, taken from reference TRBV11-3 and TRBJ2-7): EAGVVQSPRYKIIEKKQPVAFWCNPISGHNTLYWYLQNLGQGPELLIRYENEEAVDDSQLPKDRFSAERLKGVDSTLKIQPAELGDSAVYLCASSLAAERSYEQYFGPGTRLTVT.

The V call is TRBV21-1, the J call TRBJ2-5. TRBV21-1 is assigned pseudogene status. This CDR3 is built from 15 residues. The CDR3 here is CASSPSRHLQETQYF. The CDR3 DNA reads as TGTGCCAGCAGCCCCTCCCGGCATCTACAAGAGACCCAGTACTTC.

This chain links TRBV19 with TRBJ1-6; 8 bases are shared with TRBD1. After removal of 4 bases from V and 0 bases from J, the junction contained 14 bases not matched to a gene. CDR3 size: 20 residues. Germline V gene sequence: CDR1 LNHDA, CDR2 SQIVND (reference sequence). The CDR3 DNA sequence: TGTGCCAGTAGTAGAGACACCGGACAGGGCCTCGTCTCCTATAATTCACCCCTCCACTTT. Protein: CASSRDTGQGLVSYNSPLHF.

This chain links TRBV12-3 or TRBV12-4 with TRBJ1-2; possibly TRBD1 for D (5 bases). V was shortened by 3 bases and J by 5 bases, with 10 bases between the two germline ends. The CDR3 is 13 residues long. The CDR3 nucleotides are TGTGCCAGCAGTTTGGGGCAAGGATATGGCTACACCTTC. Translating it yields CASSLGQGYGYTF.

The chain joins TRBV4-1 to TRBJ2-3, with D unclear. Germline-derived CDR1 and CDR2 are MGHRA and YSYEKL. Trimming stripped 0 bases from V and 2 bases from J, with 9 bases between. CDR3 size: 15 residues. The DNA of the CDR3 is TGCGCCAGCAGCCAAGAGCCAGTCTTCACAGATACGCAGTATTTT. It codes for CASSQEPVFTDTQYF.

The CDR3 is CATSDPSGTTLTDTQYF. DNA of the CDR3: TGTGCCACCAGTGACCCCTCCGGGACTACCCTCACAGATACGCAGTATTTT. The chain recombines TRBV24-1 with TRBJ2-3; 7 bases match TRBD2. V lost 4 bases and J lost 2; bases outside the gene matches: 11. The CDR3 extends over 17 amino acids. Germline CDR1 KGHDR, CDR2 SFDVKD.

The V gene is TRBV5-1, the J gene TRBJ2-2, with 14 bases fitting TRBD2. The germline V gene encodes CDR1 SGHRS and CDR2 YFSETQ. The CDR3 runs 19 residues. J was trimmed by 2 bases and V by 0 bases; bases with no gene match: 6. CDR3 sequence (DNA): TGCGCCAGCAGCTTGGCCGGGACTAGCGGGAGTAGAAACACCGGGGAGCTGTTTTTT. Protein product: CASSLAGTSGSRNTGELFF. The full variable domain, its missing parts supplied by reference TRBV5-1 and TRBJ2-2, is KAGVTQTPRYLIKTRGQQVTLSCSPISGHRSVSWYQQTPGQGLQFLFEYFSETQRNKGNFPGRFSGRQFSNSRSEMNVSTLELGDSALYLCASSLAGTSGSRNTGELFFGEGSRLTVL.

This chain links TRBV24-1 with TRBJ2-2; TRBD1 matches 10 bases. Per the germline V gene, CDR1 is KGHDR and CDR2 is SFDVKD. The CDR3 consists of 19 residues. The V and J ends lost 3 bases and 3 bases, in that order; junction bases with no gene match: 12. The CDR3 nucleotides read TGTGCCACCAGTGATACGGGACAGGGGATTGAGGGTCACACCGGGGAGCTGTTTTTT. This encodes CATSDTGQGIEGHTGELFF.

The J gene is TRBJ2-7, the V gene TRBV5-4; tentative D call: TRBD2 (7 bases). The CDR3 runs 15 residues. The germline gives CDR1 SGHNT, CDR2 YYREEE (reference sequence). V dropped 4 bases and J dropped 0 bases, with 14 bases sitting between them. The CDR3 sequence: CASSPGGAFSYEQYF. The CDR3 DNA sequence: TGTGCCAGCAGCCCTGGGGGGGCCTTCTCCTACGAGCAGTACTTC.

This CDR3 is CASSILAGEETQYF. The CDR3 nucleotides are TGTGCCAGTAGTATCTTGGCAGGGGAAGAGACCCAGTACTTC. The gene calls are TRBV19 and TRBJ2-5, with TRBD1 as a possible D gene (6 bases). V was shortened by 3 bases and J by 3 bases, with 11 bases between the two germline ends. The germline gives CDR1 LNHDA, CDR2 SQIVND (reference sequence). The CDR3 is 14 residues long. The full variable domain, with the rest looked up from reference TRBV19 and TRBJ2-5, is DGGITQSPKYLFRKEGQNVTLSCEQNLNHDAMYWYRQDPGQGLRLIYYSQIVNDFQKGDIAEGYSVSREKKESFPLTVTSAQKNPTAFYLCASSILAGEETQYFGPGTRLLVL.

V is TRBV27 and J is TRBJ2-7, with TRBD2 identical over 11 bases. Germline V gene data show CDR1 as MNHEY and CDR2 as SMNVEV (reference sequence). Trimming at V came to 1 base and at J to 3 bases, leaving 8 bases not matched to a gene. The length of the CDR3 is 17 residues. CDR3 protein: CASSLYGTSGYFYEQYF. The CDR3 DNA is TGTGCCAGCAGTTTATACGGGACTAGCGGATATTTCTACGAGCAGTACTTC.

The chain has TRBV28 and TRBJ1-4; D is possibly TRBD1 (5 bases). The CDR3 has 13 residues. The germline V gene has CDR1 MDHEN and CDR2 SYDVKM. Trimming cost V 5 bases and J 11 bases, with 15 bases left between them. In DNA, the CDR3 is TGTGCCAGCAGTCCAGGGCGGGGCGTGAAACTGTTTTTT. It translates to CASSPGRGVKLFF.

This clone was counted once. V usage is TRBV24-1 and J usage is TRBJ2-3, with TRBD2 identical over 15 bases. Per germline, CDR1 KGHDR and CDR2 SFDVKD. J was trimmed by 5 bases and V by 4 bases; bases with no gene match: 15. This CDR3 comprises 20 residues. The DNA for the CDR3 is TGTGCCACCAGTGACTACGATACATGGACTAGCGGGAGGGCCAAAGATACGCAGTATTTT. Translation gives CATSDYDTWTSGRAKDTQYF.

V usage is TRBV11-3 and J usage is TRBJ2-2, with a possible D match to TRBD1 (6 bases). The germline V gene encodes CDR1 SGHNT and CDR2 YENEEA. This CDR3 has 16 residues. V was clipped by 8 bases and J by 1 base, with 17 bases between them. The CDR3 coding sequence is TGTGCCAGCGGTCCTCCGCGGACAGTGAACACCGGGGAGCTGTTTTTT. Translation gives CASGPPRTVNTGELFF.

This clone was recorded only once. The rearrangement uses TRBV27 and TRBJ2-7; 8 nucleotides line up with TRBD1. In germline, CDR1 is MNHEY, CDR2 SMNVEV (reference sequence). With V trimmed by 3 bases and J by 6 bases, 4 bases remained unmatched. This CDR3 spans 13 amino acids. The CDR3 is CASSFQGAAEQYF. In nucleotides, the CDR3 is TGTGCCAGCAGTTTTCAGGGGGCGGCCGAGCAGTACTTC.

J is TRBJ1-1 and V is TRBV7-9; the D is unclear. Germline lookup yields CDR1 SEHNR and CDR2 FQNEAQ (reference sequence). The length of the CDR3 is 15 residues. With 5 bases removed from V and 0 bases from J, the gap between germline ends came to 13 bases. CDR3 sequence: CASSPWAAMNTEAFF. CDR3 sequence (DNA): TGTGCCAGCAGCCCCTGGGCCGCGATGAACACTGAAGCTTTCTTT.

The chain joins TRBV19 to TRBJ1-2; D remains unclear. The V gene's germline CDR1 is LNHDA and CDR2 SQIVND (reference sequence). The V gene lost 2 bases and the J gene lost 6 bases, with 7 bases spanning the gap. The CDR3 covers 12 residues. CDR3 residues: CASSIPLHGYTF. CDR3 nucleotides: TGTGCCAGTAGTATACCCCTACATGGCTACACCTTC.

The CDR3 spells CASSLSGANTEAFF. CDR3 in DNA: TGTGCCAGCAGCTTATCAGGGGCGAACACTGAAGCTTTCTTT. The chain has TRBV11-3 and TRBJ1-1, with D possibly being TRBD1 (6 bases). This CDR3 region has 14 residues. Deletions cut 2 bases from V and 1 base from J, with 8 bases between. Germline-derived CDR1 and CDR2 are SGHNT and YENEEA.

The chain joins TRBV6-5 to TRBJ1-1; TRBD1 might be the D (6 bases). Trimming left V 6 bases short and J 3 bases short, with 14 bases between. This CDR3 is 14 amino acids long. Germline V gene lookup returns CDR1 MNHEY and CDR2 SVGAGI. DNA of the CDR3: TGTGCCAGCAGGAGACAGGATTGGGACACTGAAGCTTTCTTT. Protein sequence: CASRRQDWDTEAFF.

The chain carries TRBV6-5 and TRBJ1-2; D is ambiguous. This CDR3 has 14 residues. Germline V gene sequence: CDR1 MNHEY, CDR2 SVGAGI. Trimming took 8 bases from V and 6 from J, leaving 19 bases between them. The CDR3 spells CASQSRSGADGYTF. The CDR3 coding sequence is TGTGCCAGCCAAAGTAGATCGGGCGCGGATGGCTACACCTTC.

This clone turned up a few times. The chain joins TRBV20-1 to TRBJ1-2; D gene uncertain. The V and J ends lost 4 bases and 5 bases respectively, with 5 bases between them. Germline V gene lookup returns CDR1 DFQATT and CDR2 SNEGSKA (reference sequence). This CDR3 has 10 amino acids. This chain's CDR3 is CSATEYGYTF. CDR3 bases: TGCAGTGCTACTGAGTATGGCTACACCTTC.

The chain combines TRBV18 with TRBJ2-7, with D tentatively TRBD1 (5 bases). V lost 0 bases, J lost 0 bases, and 9 bases lay in between. CDR3 length equals 15 residues. The germline CDR1 and CDR2 sequences are KGHSH and LQKENI. The CDR3, as DNA: TGTGCCAGCTCACCACCAGGGGTAGACTCCTACGAGCAGTACTTC. Protein: CASSPPGVDSYEQYF.